A single sample gave rise to the 19 T cell receptor beta chains below, sequenced in a study of beta chain features in type 1 diabetes. Whole-study findings and limits: Significant though moderate, a shortening of TCRB CDR3s appeared in all four CD4+ subsets of Type 1 diabetes patients.

Expressed TCRB transcripts were sequenced after all isolated RNA was converted to cDNA. Libraries were prepared by immunoSEQ multiplex PCR; TCRdb keeps only in-frame clonotypes and omits some of them. The data hold 600,000 or so clones, with 11% to 15% observed a single time. These receptors have no known antigen. Input material: naive CD4+ T cells from blood. These receptor sequences come from a man aged 18 to 30 with type 1 diabetes.

This CDR3 is CATGTGSYNEQFF. The CDR3 DNA follows: TGTGCCACCGGGACAGGGAGCTACAATGAGCAGTTCTTC. The chain uses TRBV28 and TRBJ2-1; 9 positions match TRBD1. The J segment lost 3 bases and the V segment lost 10 bases, leaving 4 bases of the junction unmatched. The CDR3 sequence is 13 residues long. Germline CDR1 and CDR2: MDHEN and SYDVKM. Drawing the rest from reference TRBV28 and TRBJ2-1, the complete variable domain is DVKVTQSSRYLVKRTGEKVFLECVQDMDHENMFWYRQDPGLGLRLIYFSYDVKMKEKGDIPEGYSVSREKKERFSLILESASTNQTSMYLCATGTGSYNEQFFGPGTRLTVL.

The V gene is TRBV19, the J gene TRBJ2-3; D remains unclear. In germline, CDR1 is LNHDA, CDR2 SQIVND (reference sequence). The CDR3 runs 14 residues. V gave up 3 bases and J gave up 3 bases, with 10 bases separating them. CDR3 protein: CASSIFQRTDTQYF. CDR3 coding DNA: TGTGCCAGTAGTATCTTCCAACGAACAGATACGCAGTATTTT.

The chain couples TRBV7-2 to TRBJ2-7; no clear D gene. Trimming took 2 bases from V and 6 from J, leaving 11 bases between them. In germline, CDR1 is SGHTA, CDR2 FQGNSA. The CDR3 runs 13 residues. In DNA, the CDR3 is TGTGCCAGCAGCTTATCGTTGGAGTCCGAGCAGTACTTC. Protein sequence: CASSLSLESEQYF.

This clone came up a few times. V is TRBV5-4 and J is TRBJ2-1, with 9 bases fitting TRBD1. Germline CDR1 is SGHNT and CDR2 is YYREEE (reference sequence). The ends lost 2 bases at V and 7 bases at J; junction bases unmatched: 10. This CDR3 has 16 residues. The CDR3 coding sequence is TGTGCCAGCAGCTTTTCCGGGACAGGGCTGGGGAATGAGCAGTTCTTC. This sequence encodes CASSFSGTGLGNEQFF.

V gene TRBV30 combines with J gene TRBJ1-5; D remains unclear. The length of the CDR3 is 14 residues. Per germline, CDR1 GTSNPN and CDR2 SVGIG (reference sequence). Trimming took 0 bases from V and 4 from J, leaving 10 bases between them. The CDR3 DNA reads as TGTGCCTGGAGTGTAGGACCAGGTAATCAGCCCCAGCATTTT. The encoded protein is CAWSVGPGNQPQHF.

This clone was observed a handful of times. The V call is TRBV30, the J call TRBJ2-1; 10 nucleotides agree with TRBD2. Losses at the gene ends were 3 bases for V and 6 bases for J; bases not matched to a gene: 8. The germline V gene has CDR1 GTSNPN and CDR2 SVGIG (reference sequence). The CDR3 extends over 15 amino acids. CDR3 DNA: TGTGCCTGGAGGCCCCAACTAGCGGGGTTCAATGAGCAGTTCTTC. Translated: CAWRPQLAGFNEQFF.

The gene calls are TRBV27 and TRBJ1-2, with a possible D match to TRBD1 (6 bases). This CDR3 contains 13 residues. The germline CDR1 and CDR2 sequences are MNHEY and SMNVEV (reference sequence). Trimming pared 1 base from V and 8 bases from J, leaving 11 bases between. The CDR3: CASSLLQGKGYTF. The CDR3 nucleotides are TGTGCCAGCAGTTTATTACAGGGAAAAGGCTACACCTTC.

In nucleotides, the CDR3 is TGTGCCAGCAGCCAAGGTAGCAGGGGGGAGACCCAGTACTTC. The encoded protein is CASSQGSRGETQYF. The V call is TRBV4-2, the J call TRBJ2-5; TRBD1 matches at 7 bases. Trimming took 1 base from V and 5 from J; bases not matched to a gene: 4. The CDR3 length is 14 residues. Germline CDR1 is LGHNA and CDR2 is YNFKEQ.

Regarding this clone: Within the sample, other DNA sequences also encode this same CDR3. The V gene is TRBV18, the J gene TRBJ2-3; D call uncertain. Germline CDR1 and CDR2: KGHSH and LQKENI. The CDR3 is 13 residues long. V dropped 0 bases and J dropped 4 bases, with 5 bases sitting between them. CDR3 region: CASSPPGSDTQYF. The CDR3 DNA reads as TGTGCCAGCTCACCACCGGGATCAGATACGCAGTATTTT. Combining the CDR3 with reference TRBV18 and TRBJ2-3 gives the whole variable domain NAGVMQNPRHLVRRRGQEARLRCSPMKGHSHVYWYRQLPEEGLKFMVYLQKENIIDESGMPKERFSAEFPKEGPSILRIQQVVRGDSAAYFCASSPPGSDTQYFGPGTRLTVL.

The CDR3 loop reads CASSIYSSDEKLFF. The DNA for the CDR3 is TGTGCCAGCAGCATCTACAGTTCCGATGAAAAACTGTTTTTT. This chain connects TRBV5-4 to TRBJ1-4; no clear D gene. Deletions cut 4 bases from V and 6 bases from J, with 13 bases between. This CDR3 has 14 amino acids. The germline CDR1 and CDR2 sequences are SGHNT and YYREEE (reference sequence). The whole variable domain, remainder taken from reference TRBV5-4 and TRBJ1-4, is ETGVTQSPTHLIKTRGQQVTLRCSSQSGHNTVSWYQQALGQGPQFIFQYYREEENGRGNFPPRFSGLQFPNYSSELNVNALELDDSALYLCASSIYSSDEKLFFGSGTQLSVL.

A few counts support this clone. This rearrangement joins TRBV30 to TRBJ2-1, with 13 bases aligning to TRBD2. CDR1 is GTSNPN, CDR2 SVGIG, per germline (reference sequence). The CDR3 has 14 amino acids. The trim removed 4 bases at V and 8 bases at J, leaving 5 bases unmatched. The CDR3 region is CAWKQTSGRYEQFF. In nucleotides, the CDR3 is TGTGCCTGGAAGCAGACTAGCGGGAGGTATGAGCAGTTCTTC.

The rearrangement links TRBV7-6 to TRBJ2-2; possibly TRBD2 for D (6 bases). The CDR3 covers 15 residues. Germline values: CDR1 SGHVS, CDR2 FNYEAQ. V was shortened by 7 bases and J by 2 bases, with 14 bases between the two germline ends. The CDR3 nucleotides are TGTGCCAGCACCCGAGGGAGGTCTAACACCGGGGAGCTGTTTTTT. Amino acid sequence: CASTRGRSNTGELFF.

This clone was counted between two and nine times. In nucleotides, the CDR3 is TGTGCCAGCAGTCCCCCGGGACAGATCTCCACTGAAGCTTTCTTT. It is translated as CASSPPGQISTEAFF. V gene TRBV28 combines with J gene TRBJ1-1, with 7 bases that match TRBD1. Unmatched junction bases numbered 10, after V lost 5 bases and J lost 4 bases. The germline gives CDR1 MDHEN, CDR2 SYDVKM. This CDR3 is built from 15 residues.

The rearrangement links TRBV28 to TRBJ2-5, with TRBD1 matching 7 bases. Germline V gene lookup returns CDR1 MDHEN and CDR2 SYDVKM. This CDR3 is 13 amino acids long. The trim removed 9 bases at V and 2 bases at J, leaving 6 bases unmatched. CDR3 DNA sequence: TGTGCCAGTAGTCCCAGGGGGCAAGAGACCCAGTACTTC. It specifies CASSPRGQETQYF. The entire variable domain, with the rest obtained from reference TRBV28 and TRBJ2-5, is as follows: DVKVTQSSRYLVKRTGEKVFLECVQDMDHENMFWYRQDPGLGLRLIYFSYDVKMKEKGDIPEGYSVSREKKERFSLILESASTNQTSMYLCASSPRGQETQYFGPGTRLLVL.

Regarding this clone: The sample has other DNA sequences that encode this CDR3 too. CDR3 coding DNA: TGCGCCAGCAGCTTGGTGCAAGGACAAGAGACCCAGTACTTC. Residues: CASSLVQGQETQYF. The chain has TRBV5-1 and TRBJ2-5; no clear D. Germline CDR1 reads SGHRS; CDR2 reads YFSETQ. The CDR3 totals 14 residues. Trimming cost V 0 bases and J 2 bases, with 8 bases left between them. The full variable domain, completed using reference TRBV5-1 and TRBJ2-5, is KAGVTQTPRYLIKTRGQQVTLSCSPISGHRSVSWYQQTPGQGLQFLFEYFSETQRNKGNFPGRFSGRQFSNSRSEMNVSTLELGDSALYLCASSLVQGQETQYFGPGTRLLVL.

V usage is TRBV4-1 and J usage is TRBJ1-2, with 7 bases fitting TRBD1. CDR3 length: 17 amino acids. Germline trimming cut 2 bases from V and 4 bases from J; bases unmatched to any gene: 13. Germline V gives CDR1 MGHRA, CDR2 YSYEKL. The DNA of the CDR3 is TGCGCCAGCAGCCAATCGAGAGAACAGGGGCCTATCTATGGCTACACCTTC. As protein: CASSQSREQGPIYGYTF.

This clone was observed a few times. The chain combines TRBV4-2 with TRBJ1-6; D gene ambiguous. The CDR3 runs to 15 residues. Between the trimmed V and J ends, which lost 4 bases and 7 bases, there was a span of 14 bases. Germline lookup yields CDR1 LGHNA and CDR2 YNFKEQ. The DNA for the CDR3 is TGTGCCAGCAGCCTCGATCTGGCCGACAATTCACCCCTCCACTTT. It is translated as CASSLDLADNSPLHF.

This clone showed up just a few times. This chain connects TRBV5-1 to TRBJ2-1, with 7 bases fitting TRBD2. Germline V gene lookup returns CDR1 SGHRS and CDR2 YFSETQ. The CDR3 length is 16 residues. J was trimmed by 2 bases and V by 3 bases; bases with no gene match: 8. The CDR3 region is CASSSNGLGTYNEQFF. The CDR3 bases are TGCGCCAGCAGCTCCAATGGACTAGGCACCTACAATGAGCAGTTCTTC.

This clone was observed a handful of times. CDR3 in DNA: TGTGCCAGCTCACCAGGAGACAGCCGTGAGCAGTTCTTC. It translates to CASSPGDSREQFF. The V call is TRBV18, the J call TRBJ2-1; tentatively, D is TRBD1 (5 bases). V lost 2 bases to trimming and J lost 9 bases, with 11 bases between them. There are 13 residues in the CDR3. The germline V gene has CDR1 KGHSH and CDR2 LQKENI.